The 20 T cell receptor beta chains given below trace back to one sample, sequenced in a study of cytomegalovirus exposure and HLA in healthy donors. PCR employed 60 Vbeta and 13 Jbeta primers. The table came from immunoSEQ multiplex PCR; TCRdb's copy has only in-frame clones and leaves some out. The sample shows around 95,000 clones, less than 80% of them seen only once. Material: PBMCs. Receptors originate from a woman between 40 and 55 years old in good health and CMV-seropositive.

The chain is built from TRBV6-1 and TRBJ2-7, with D possibly TRBD1 on 5 matching bases. The V and J ends lost 4 bases and 7 bases respectively, with 11 bases between them. Germline V gene sequence: CDR1 MNHNS, CDR2 SASEGT. The CDR3 contains 12 residues. Here the CDR3 DNA reads TGTGCCAGCAGTGCTTACCCAGGGGAGCAGTACTTC. It yields the protein CASSAYPGEQYF.

The rearrangement links TRBV27 to TRBJ1-3, with D unresolved. This CDR3 is 15 amino acids long. V dropped 2 bases and J dropped 2 bases, with 10 bases sitting between them. Germline V gives CDR1 MNHEY, CDR2 SMNVEV (reference sequence). The CDR3 sequence is CASSLNLAPGNTIYF. Here the CDR3 DNA reads TGTGCCAGCAGTTTAAATCTTGCGCCTGGAAACACCATATATTTT.

V and J are TRBV28 and TRBJ2-1, with 9 nucleotides matching TRBD2. Germline V CDR1 and CDR2: MDHEN, SYDVKM. V trimming: 3 bases; J trimming: 9 bases; junction bases outside the gene matches: 9. The CDR3 loop spans 15 amino acids. Here the CDR3 reads CASSFPGLALPEQFF. CDR3 sequence (DNA): TGTGCCAGCAGTTTCCCGGGACTAGCTCTCCCTGAGCAGTTCTTC. Looking up the rest from reference TRBV28 and TRBJ2-1 gives the full variable domain: DVKVTQSSRYLVKRTGEKVFLECVQDMDHENMFWYRQDPGLGLRLIYFSYDVKMKEKGDIPEGYSVSREKKERFSLILESASTNQTSMYLCASSFPGLALPEQFFGPGTRLTVL.

This chain connects TRBV6-1 to TRBJ1-2; 7 positions match TRBD1. Germline-derived CDR1 and CDR2 are MNHNS and SASEGT. CDR3 length equals 13 residues. J gave up 4 bases and V 9 bases, and 8 bases lay outside the gene matches. For the CDR3, the DNA is TGTGCCAGTTTAGGACAGGCGGTCTATGGCTACACCTTC. Its translation: CASLGQAVYGYTF.

The chain couples TRBV10-1 to TRBJ1-1; 9 bases agree with TRBD1. The germline V gene has CDR1 WNHNN and CDR2 SYGVQD (reference sequence). V lost 8 bases, J lost 5 bases, and 9 bases stayed unmatched. CDR3 size: 14 residues. CDR3 sequence (DNA): TGCGCCAGCGGACCGGGACAGGGTGGGACTGAAGCTTTCTTT. Protein product: CASGPGQGGTEAFF.

Comments on this clone: Other DNA sequences of this sample code for an identical CDR3. The rearrangement links TRBV7-9 to TRBJ2-5; 7 bases are a match to TRBD2. The germline V gene has CDR1 SEHNR and CDR2 FQNEAQ (reference sequence). Trimming took 3 bases from V and 3 from J; bases not matched to a gene: 4. The length of the CDR3 is 14 residues. The CDR3 here is CASSFLAGEETQYF. For the CDR3, the DNA is TGTGCCAGCAGCTTTTTAGCGGGCGAAGAGACCCAGTACTTC.

In this sample, this clone turned up a few times. V usage is TRBV4-1 and J usage is TRBJ2-1; a weak D match, TRBD1 (6 bases). Germline assignment: CDR1 MGHRA and CDR2 YSYEKL. V lost 0 bases and J 4 bases, leaving 16 bases between the germline ends. The CDR3 sequence is 17 residues long. CDR3 sequence (DNA): TGCGCCAGCAGCCAAGAAATCCCCCCCAGGGGATACAATGAGCAGTTCTTC. Translation: CASSQEIPPRGYNEQFF.

This clone was seen only a few times. The chain has TRBV5-1 and TRBJ2-2, with 9 nucleotides matching TRBD2. Trimming removed 3 bases from V and 4 bases from J; junction bases left unmatched: 4. Looked up from germline, CDR1 is SGHRS and CDR2 is YFSETQ. This CDR3 spans 15 amino acids. The chain's CDR3 is CASSSGLATTGELFF. Written as DNA, the CDR3 is TGCGCCAGCAGCTCCGGACTAGCGACCACCGGGGAGCTGTTTTTT. The variable domain in full, with the rest retrieved from reference TRBV5-1 and TRBJ2-2, is KAGVTQTPRYLIKTRGQQVTLSCSPISGHRSVSWYQQTPGQGLQFLFEYFSETQRNKGNFPGRFSGRQFSNSRSEMNVSTLELGDSALYLCASSSGLATTGELFFGEGSRLTVL.

Comments on this clone: A junction boundary mismatches the germline segment, possibly from a read error. The genes are TRBV7-7 and TRBJ2-1; 13 bases line up with TRBD2. Looked up from germline, CDR1 is SSHAT and CDR2 is FNYEAQ (reference sequence). This CDR3 has 15 residues. The CDR3 sequence: CASSFGLAGEYEQFF. The DNA for the CDR3 is TGTGCTAGCAGCTTCGGACTAGCGGGAGAATATGAGCAGTTCTTC.

This clone was seen more than once but under ten times. The rearrangement links TRBV29-1 to TRBJ1-2; 9 bases match TRBD1. Germline V gives CDR1 SQVTM, CDR2 ANQGSEA. With 3 bases clipped from V and 7 bases from J, the junction kept 15 bases outside the gene matches. The CDR3 covers 16 residues. In DNA form, the CDR3 reads TGCAGCGTTGAGGGGGGGGTGGACAGGGGTTCATTTGGCTACACCTTC. Translation gives CSVEGGVDRGSFGYTF.

The genes are TRBV4-1 and TRBJ2-3; TRBD2 agrees at 11 bases. Trimming removed 2 bases from V and 2 bases from J; junction bases left unmatched: 3. Germline V gene lookup returns CDR1 MGHRA and CDR2 YSYEKL. This CDR3 spans 16 amino acids. CDR3 sequence: CASSQTSGSFTDTQYF. The DNA of the CDR3 is TGCGCCAGCAGCCAAACTAGCGGGAGTTTCACAGATACGCAGTATTTT.

V is TRBV5-1 and J is TRBJ2-3, with TRBD2 matching over 10 bases. Looked up from germline, CDR1 is SGHRS and CDR2 is YFSETQ. The length of the CDR3 is 17 residues. The trim removed 4 bases at V and 2 bases at J, leaving 10 bases unmatched. The CDR3 protein is CASSPLLAGGHTDTQYF. CDR3 DNA sequence: TGCGCCAGCAGCCCCTTATTAGCGGGAGGCCACACAGATACGCAGTATTTT.

This sequence joins TRBV5-1 and TRBJ2-1, with no clear D. Germline assignment: CDR1 SGHRS and CDR2 YFSETQ. This CDR3 region has 12 residues. V shed 0 bases and J shed 8 bases, with 6 bases lying between them. CDR3 region: CASSLASDEQFF. CDR3 sequence (DNA): TGCGCCAGCAGCTTGGCTTCCGATGAGCAGTTCTTC.

J is TRBJ2-7 and V is TRBV15, with a tentative D call TRBD2 (5 bases). CDR1 is LNHNV, CDR2 YYDKDF, per germline (reference sequence). This CDR3 is 16 amino acids long. V lost 0 bases and J lost 3, with 15 bases in between. CDR3 residues: CATSRESAGGFYEQYF. CDR3 nucleotide sequence: TGTGCCACCAGCAGAGAATCGGCAGGAGGATTCTACGAGCAGTACTTC.

This rearrangement joins TRBV27 to TRBJ2-2; maybe TRBD2 (6 bases). The CDR3 covers 17 residues. CDR1 and CDR2 from the germline V gene are MNHEY and SMNVEV (reference sequence). The germline V and J ends were trimmed by 2 bases and 4 bases, with 17 bases remaining between them. The CDR3 loop is CASSLQRRPGGTGELFF. For the CDR3, the DNA is TGTGCCAGCAGTTTACAACGACGGCCCGGGGGCACCGGGGAGCTGTTTTTT.

The chain employs TRBV19 and TRBJ2-1, with 11 bases lining up with TRBD2. The CDR3 loop spans 14 amino acids. Germline loops: CDR1 LNHDA, CDR2 SQIVND (reference sequence). The J segment lost 9 bases and the V segment lost 6 bases, leaving 7 bases of the junction unmatched. Here the CDR3 reads CASRMLAGGSEQFF. The CDR3 coding sequence is TGTGCCAGTAGAATGTTAGCGGGAGGGAGTGAGCAGTTCTTC. Supplemented by reference TRBV19 and TRBJ2-1, the full variable domain reads DGGITQSPKYLFRKEGQNVTLSCEQNLNHDAMYWYRQDPGQGLRLIYYSQIVNDFQKGDIAEGYSVSREKKESFPLTVTSAQKNPTAFYLCASRMLAGGSEQFFGPGTRLTVL.

V gene TRBV10-2 combines with J gene TRBJ2-1, with TRBD2 matching over 7 bases. The CDR3 runs to 13 residues. Germline assignment: CDR1 WSHSY and CDR2 SAAADI. With V trimmed by 8 bases and J by 8 bases, 9 bases remained unmatched. The CDR3 protein is CASRAGPVDEQFF. Written as DNA, the CDR3 is TGCGCCAGCCGAGCGGGACCAGTGGATGAGCAGTTCTTC.

This clone occurred once. The J gene is TRBJ1-5, the V gene TRBV18; a possible D gene is TRBD1 (5 bases). Trimming pared 6 bases from V and 4 bases from J, leaving 16 bases between. Germline CDR1 KGHSH, CDR2 LQKENI. CDR3 size: 15 residues. CDR3 in amino acids: CASSPPGLGNQPQHF. CDR3 nucleotides: TGTGCCAGCTCGCCCCCAGGGTTAGGTAATCAGCCCCAGCATTTT.

In its sample, this clone was seen a few times. This chain uses TRBV5-4 with TRBJ2-2; 7 nucleotides align to TRBD1. J lost 7 bases, V lost 4 bases, and 7 bases had no gene match. CDR3 length: 14 amino acids. CDR1 and CDR2 from the germline V gene are SGHNT and YYREEE (reference sequence). CDR3 DNA: TGTGCCAGCAGCATACAGGGGACCGGCGGGGAGCTGTTTTTT. As protein: CASSIQGTGGELFF.

Regarding this clone: The sample has other DNA sequences that encode this CDR3 too. The chain combines TRBV9 with TRBJ2-1; D remains unclear. V lost 0 bases, J lost 2 bases, and 3 bases lay in between. Germline V CDR1 and CDR2: SGDLS, YYNGEE. This CDR3 has 13 amino acids. The CDR3 DNA sequence: TGTGCCAGCAGCGTAGCAACCTACAATGAGCAGTTCTTC. Encoded protein: CASSVATYNEQFF.